This T cell receptor (beta chain) was captured in a study of CD8+CD57+ T cells in acquired aplastic anemia. Flow cytometry had shown expanded CD8+CD57+ cells in the patients chosen for sequencing. CDR3 length: 16 residues. V shed 1 base, J shed 8 bases, and the junction held 4 bases outside the gene matches. Looked up from germline, CDR1 is SGHAT and CDR2 is FQNNGV. Genomic DNA constituted the template upon which TCR beta VDJ and CDR3 profiling was performed. Each CDR3 protein is one row after TCRdb ran MiXCR on the reads. The sample has 150,000 to 180,000 distinct CDR3 sequences; around half are singletons. This clonotype was counted many times.

This receptor was obtained from a human donor with aplastic anemia. Sample: sorted CD4+, CD8+, or CD8+CD57+ T cells (not recorded which) from PBMCs. The V and J genes are TRBV11-2 and TRBJ1-6; 11 bases map to TRBD1. CDR3 region: CASSLGGTGGDSPLHF. The CDR3, as DNA: TGTGCCAGCAGCTTAGGCGGGACAGGGGGAGATTCACCCCTCCACTTT.